Listed below are T cell receptor beta chains from one sample, sequenced in a study of T cell changes during pregnancy in multiple sclerosis. The assay was immunoSEQ multiplex PCR, and TCRdb's table has in-frame clones only and misses some. This sample carries about 65,000 clones, 85% to 95% of them seen once, and the ten largest clones take approximately 3%. The input for sequencing was CD8+ T cells from peripheral blood mononuclear cells, taken in the third trimester of pregnancy. The receptor set was obtained from a female donor in good health, enrolled as a control in a pregnancy study. Each CDR3 is given with its conserved first and last residue. A D gene is named only where the DNA matches it firmly. A row's size may be missing; if present it is once, few, many or a size class.

d_call: TRBD1; clone_size: -; v_call: TRBV14; j_call: TRBJ2-1; cdr3_nt: TGTGCCAGCAGCCAAGGGGCAGGGGGTAGGTCAAATGAGCAGTTCTTC; cdr3_aa: CASSQGAGGRSNEQFF
d_call: -; clone_size: once; v_call: TRBV4-3; j_call: TRBJ1-4; cdr3_nt: TGCGCCAGCAGCCAGCGGGCCCCCTCTAATGAAAAACTGTTTTTT; cdr3_aa: CASSQRAPSNEKLFF
d_call: TRBD1; clone_size: -; v_call: TRBV10-3; j_call: TRBJ1-2; cdr3_nt: TGTGCCATCAGTGGGGGACAGGGGAGAAACTATGGCTACACCTTC; cdr3_aa: CAISGGQGRNYGYTF
d_call: TRBD1; clone_size: once; v_call: TRBV7-6; j_call: TRBJ1-2; cdr3_nt: TGTGCCAGCAGCTTAGCGCGACAGGGGGCGAATGATGGCTACACCTTC; cdr3_aa: CASSLARQGANDGYTF
d_call: -; clone_size: -; v_call: TRBV6-1; j_call: TRBJ1-3; cdr3_nt: TGTGCCAGCAGTGAAATCAGTTCCGGAAACACCATATATTTT; cdr3_aa: CASSEISSGNTIYF
d_call: TRBD2; clone_size: -; v_call: TRBV7-2; j_call: TRBJ2-5; cdr3_nt: TGTGCCAGCAGCTATTCCGGGACTAGCGGGGGGGCCAGGTACTTC; cdr3_aa: CASSYSGTSGGARYF
d_call: TRBD1; clone_size: -; v_call: TRBV30; j_call: TRBJ2-7; cdr3_nt: TGTGCCTGGAACTCGATAAGGGACAGCCGATCCTACTACGAGCAGTACTTC; cdr3_aa: CAWNSIRDSRSYYEQYF
d_call: TRBD1; clone_size: -; v_call: TRBV14; j_call: TRBJ1-1; cdr3_nt: TGTGCCAGCAGCCAAAGGGACAGGATCATGAACACTGAAGCTTTCTTT; cdr3_aa: CASSQRDRIMNTEAFF
d_call: TRBD2; clone_size: once; v_call: TRBV10-3; j_call: TRBJ2-7; cdr3_nt: TGTGCCATCTCAGGCAGCGGGGGCTACGAGCAGTACTTC; cdr3_aa: CAISGSGGYEQYF
d_call: TRBD1; clone_size: -; v_call: TRBV15; j_call: TRBJ2-7; cdr3_nt: TGTGCCACCAGCCAGGGGGCAGCATACGAGCAGTACTTC; cdr3_aa: CATSQGAAYEQYF
d_call: -; clone_size: -; v_call: TRBV19; j_call: TRBJ2-7; cdr3_nt: TGTGCCAGCTCCCGGGAAGCTAAATTTAACGAGCAGTACTTC; cdr3_aa: CASSREAKFNEQYF
d_call: TRBD1; clone_size: -; v_call: TRBV6-4; j_call: TRBJ2-3; cdr3_nt: TGTGCCAGCAGTGAAGGGACAGGGTATCTTTTGGATACGCAGTATTTT; cdr3_aa: CASSEGTGYLLDTQYF
d_call: TRBD1; clone_size: -; v_call: TRBV7-3; j_call: TRBJ2-5; cdr3_nt: TGTGCCAGCAGCCCCCGAGGACAGGGGTTGGAGACCCAGTACTTC; cdr3_aa: CASSPRGQGLETQYF
d_call: TRBD1; clone_size: -; v_call: TRBV15; j_call: TRBJ1-3; cdr3_nt: TGTGCCATTGGACAGGGCGTCCGGAACACCATATATTTT; cdr3_aa: CAIGQGVRNTIYF
d_call: -; clone_size: -; v_call: TRBV13; j_call: TRBJ2-5; cdr3_nt: TGTGCCAGCAGCTCACCCGGGCAAGAGACCCAGTACTTC; cdr3_aa: CASSSPGQETQYF
d_call: -; clone_size: -; v_call: TRBV11-2; j_call: TRBJ1-6; cdr3_nt: TGTGCCAGCAGCCCAAGGACAGCTGAAAATTCACCCCTCCACTTT; cdr3_aa: CASSPRTAENSPLHF
d_call: -; clone_size: -; v_call: TRBV27; j_call: TRBJ1-3; cdr3_nt: TGTGCCAGCAGCCAAACCAGGGGAATCGCTGGAAACACCATATATTTT; cdr3_aa: CASSQTRGIAGNTIYF
d_call: -; clone_size: -; v_call: TRBV20-1; j_call: TRBJ1-3; cdr3_nt: TGCAGTGCTAGGGAGGATTTCACCATATATTTT; cdr3_aa: CSAREDFTIYF
d_call: -; clone_size: -; v_call: TRBV11-2; j_call: TRBJ1-2; cdr3_nt: TGTGCCAGCAGCTCGTTAGGGGGGGTTGATAGGGGTTTCGGCCATGGCTACACCTTC; cdr3_aa: CASSSLGGVDRGFGHGYTF
d_call: TRBD1; clone_size: -; v_call: TRBV4-1; j_call: TRBJ1-2; cdr3_nt: TGCGCCAGCAGCCAAGATATGGGGACAGCGAACTATGGCTACACCTTC; cdr3_aa: CASSQDMGTANYGYTF
d_call: -; clone_size: -; v_call: TRBV2; j_call: TRBJ2-1; cdr3_nt: TGTGCCAGCAGTGGAGGGATTCCTGAGCAGTTCTTC; cdr3_aa: CASSGGIPEQFF
d_call: -; clone_size: -; v_call: TRBV15; j_call: TRBJ1-3; cdr3_nt: TGTGCCACCAGCAGAGGTCGATCAGGGTCGATAACTGGAAACACCATATATTTT; cdr3_aa: CATSRGRSGSITGNTIYF
d_call: -; clone_size: -; v_call: TRBV18; j_call: TRBJ2-5; cdr3_nt: TGTGCCAGCTCACGAGTAATTTTGGACACGGGCCAAGAGACCCAGTACTTC; cdr3_aa: CASSRVILDTGQETQYF